Presented here are 29 T cell receptor beta chains from one specimen sequenced in a study of OX40 agonist ivuxolimab in advanced cancers. Produced via immunoSEQ multiplex PCR; TCRdb's table is partial and in-frame only. This table holds 72,000 or so clones, 70% to 90% found once. This sample comprised CD4+ or CD8+ T cells sorted from blood, obtained in a trial of the OX40 agonist ivuxolimab. The origin of the receptors is an adult with an advanced solid tumor such as melanoma, head and neck, liver or kidney cancer.

The genes are TRBV28 and TRBJ2-3; D perhaps matches TRBD2 (6 bases). CDR3 length equals 13 residues. Germline loops: CDR1 MDHEN, CDR2 SYDVKM. With 8 bases removed from V and 2 bases from J, the gap between germline ends came to 11 bases. The CDR3 sequence is CASGTFNTDTQYF. The CDR3 region has the DNA TGTGCCAGCGGGACTTTTAACACAGATACGCAGTATTTT.

This clone was recorded once. V is TRBV6-5 and J is TRBJ2-7, with 11 bases fitting TRBD1. The CDR3 is 16 amino acids. The V and J ends lost 0 bases and 3 bases, in that order; junction bases with no gene match: 4. Per germline, CDR1 MNHEY and CDR2 SVGAGI. The CDR3 spells CASSYSPGTGGYEQYF. CDR3 sequence (DNA): TGTGCCAGCAGTTACTCGCCCGGGACAGGGGGCTACGAGCAGTACTTC.

The V call is TRBV29-1, the J call TRBJ1-2, with D possibly being TRBD1 (6 bases). Trimming left V 6 bases short and J 8 bases short, with 31 bases between. The CDR3 runs 17 residues. CDR1 SQVTM and CDR2 ANQGSEA come from the germline V gene. As DNA, the CDR3 is TGCAGCGTCCCGAAAGACGTGGCAGGGGCCCCCCCTAGGGGCTACACCTTC. As protein: CSVPKDVAGAPPRGYTF.

This clone was seen only once. The genes are TRBV5-6 and TRBJ2-5; no clear D gene. The CDR3 spans 15 residues. The V gene lost 0 bases and the J gene lost 2 bases, with 11 bases spanning the gap. Germline loops: CDR1 SGHDT, CDR2 YYEEEE. CDR3 in amino acids: CASSLVGLGQETQYF. CDR3 nucleotide sequence: TGTGCCAGCAGCTTGGTAGGGTTAGGACAAGAGACCCAGTACTTC.

The CDR3 protein is CASSEGSPQLNEQFF. CDR3 coding DNA: TGTGCCAGCAGTGAGGGGTCCCCTCAACTTAATGAGCAGTTCTTC. The J gene is TRBJ2-1, the V gene TRBV6-1; D remains ambiguous. There are 15 residues in the CDR3. CDR1 MNHNS and CDR2 SASEGT come from the germline V gene. V was cut by 3 bases and J by 7 bases, with 16 bases left in between.

Notes on this clone: The junction differs from germline at one of its ends, possibly a read error. The chain is built from TRBV28 and TRBJ2-7, with 7 positions matching TRBD1. The CDR3 spans 12 residues. Germline V gene sequence: CDR1 MDHEN, CDR2 SYDVKM. The CDR3 loop reads CASTGTAYKQYF. The CDR3 nucleotides are TGTGCCAGTACCGGGACAGCCTACAAGCAGTACTTC.

This chain connects TRBV29-1 to TRBJ2-7, with no clear D. Germline V gene data show CDR1 as SQVTM and CDR2 as ANQGSEA. CDR3 length: 11 residues. Trimming took off 3 bases at V and 0 bases at J, with 3 bases between the two ends. The chain's CDR3 is CSVESSYEQYF. The CDR3 bases are TGCAGCGTTGAGAGCTCCTACGAGCAGTACTTC.

J is TRBJ2-5 and V is TRBV28; D might be TRBD1 (6 bases). The CDR3 runs to 14 residues. Germline CDR1 reads MDHEN; CDR2 reads SYDVKM. V was cut by 7 bases and J by 5 bases, with 17 bases left in between. CDR3 nucleotides: TGTGCCAGCACCCTTCAGGCAGGGGCCGAGACCCAGTACTTC. It encodes CASTLQAGAETQYF.

The chain uses TRBV18 and TRBJ2-1; 8 bases match TRBD2. The CDR3 loop spans 16 amino acids. Germline-derived CDR1 and CDR2 are KGHSH and LQKENI. Trimming cost V 0 bases and J 9 bases; bases outside gene matches: 10. The CDR3, as DNA: TGTGCCAGCTCACCACCGAGCGGGGGACTCAGCGGTGAGCAGTTCTTC. The encoded protein is CASSPPSGGLSGEQFF.

The rearrangement joins TRBV7-2 to TRBJ2-7, with a possible D match to TRBD1 (6 bases). CDR3 length equals 15 residues. The V end lost 2 bases, the J end lost 3 bases, and 14 bases lay between the germline ends. CDR1 is SGHTA and CDR2 is FQGNSA in the germline V gene. CDR3 DNA: TGTGCCAGCAGCTTAACACAGGGTGCCCTCTACGAGCAGTACTTC. Amino acid sequence: CASSLTQGALYEQYF.

The CDR3 loop reads CASTKLMNTGELFF. The CDR3 coding sequence is TGTGCCAGTACAAAATTAATGAACACCGGGGAGCTGTTTTTT. The rearrangement uses TRBV19 and TRBJ2-2; D remains ambiguous. Germline V gene lookup returns CDR1 LNHDA and CDR2 SQIVND (reference sequence). This CDR3 contains 14 residues. V was clipped by 7 bases and J by 1 base, with 10 bases between them.

This chain joins TRBV19 and TRBJ1-1; D is ambiguous. CDR3 length equals 15 residues. CDR1 and CDR2 (germline): LNHDA, SQIVND (reference sequence). V lost 3 bases and J 1 base, leaving 12 bases between the germline ends. The CDR3 region is CASSIGYPPNTEAFF. CDR3 sequence (DNA): TGTGCCAGTAGTATTGGTTACCCCCCGAACACTGAAGCTTTCTTT.

This clone was counted a few times. This rearrangement joins TRBV7-9 to TRBJ2-3; TRBD1 is a possible D gene (5 bases). V shed 3 bases and J shed 2 bases, with 9 bases lying between them. The CDR3 totals 14 residues. Per the germline V gene, CDR1 is SEHNR and CDR2 is FQNEAQ (reference sequence). The CDR3: CASSFAGNTDTQYF. The CDR3 DNA is TGTGCCAGCAGCTTTGCAGGGAACACAGATACGCAGTATTTT. The full variable domain, with the rest looked up from reference TRBV7-9 and TRBJ2-3, is DTGVSQNPRHKITKRGQNVTFRCDPISEHNRLYWYRQTLGQGPEFLTYFQNEAQLEKSRLLSDRFSAERPKGSFSTLEIQRTEQGDSAMYLCASSFAGNTDTQYFGPGTRLTVL.

This chain links TRBV18 with TRBJ2-3, with a tentative D call TRBD2 (6 bases). V was trimmed by 5 bases and J by 0 bases, leaving 18 bases between them. This CDR3 is built from 17 residues. CDR1 is KGHSH and CDR2 is LQKENI in the germline V gene. CDR3 region: CASSSGLLRASTDTQYF. CDR3 nucleotides: TGTGCCAGCTCATCGGGACTGCTAAGAGCTAGCACAGATACGCAGTATTTT.

The genes are TRBV28 and TRBJ1-1; D call uncertain. The CDR3 runs 14 residues. The V end was cut by 3 bases, the J end by 8 bases, with 16 bases between. CDR1 is MDHEN and CDR2 is SYDVKM in the germline V gene. The CDR3 DNA is TGTGCCAGCAGTTTTATAGGGCCGAGGGCCGAAGCTTTCTTT. It translates to CASSFIGPRAEAFF.

The chain uses TRBV7-9 and TRBJ2-7, with D possibly matching TRBD1 (6 bases). V dropped 4 bases and J dropped 2 bases, with 12 bases sitting between them. Per the germline V gene, CDR1 is SEHNR and CDR2 is FQNEAQ (reference sequence). This CDR3 contains 14 residues. As DNA, the CDR3 is TGTGCCAGCAGCTATTGGACAGATACCTACGAGCAGTACTTC. As protein: CASSYWTDTYEQYF. Full variable domain (remainder filled in from reference TRBV7-9 and TRBJ2-7): DTGVSQNPRHKITKRGQNVTFRCDPISEHNRLYWYRQTLGQGPEFLTYFQNEAQLEKSRLLSDRFSAERPKGSFSTLEIQRTEQGDSAMYLCASSYWTDTYEQYFGPGTRLTVT.

The chain employs TRBV5-4 and TRBJ1-1; D ambiguous. The length of the CDR3 is 13 residues. V dropped 4 bases and J dropped 8 bases, with 15 bases sitting between them. Germline V gene data show CDR1 as SGHNT and CDR2 as YYREEE (reference sequence). For the CDR3, the DNA is TGTGCCAGCAGCGGAAGGCGGACGGCAGAAGCTTTCTTT. Translation: CASSGRRTAEAFF.

The chain recombines TRBV5-1 with TRBJ2-3; possibly TRBD2 for D (6 bases). The V and J ends lost 0 bases and 1 base respectively, with 15 bases between them. The CDR3 is 17 amino acids. CDR1 and CDR2 (germline): SGHRS, YFSETQ. The DNA for the CDR3 is TGCGCCAGCAGCTTGGCCTCTCTCGCTAGCGGCACAGATACGCAGTATTTT. Translated, it gives CASSLASLASGTDTQYF.

The rearrangement uses TRBV5-4 and TRBJ2-2; D is perhaps TRBD2 (7 bases). V gave up 4 bases and J gave up 6 bases, with 19 bases separating them. CDR1 is SGHNT, CDR2 YYREEE, per germline (reference sequence). The CDR3 is made up of 16 amino acids. The CDR3 protein is CASSLGGGSPSGELFF. The CDR3 coding sequence is TGTGCCAGCAGCCTGGGGGGCGGGAGTCCTTCCGGGGAGCTGTTTTTT.

V is TRBV19 and J is TRBJ1-5; maybe TRBD1 (6 bases). The CDR3 consists of 14 residues. The germline V gene has CDR1 LNHDA and CDR2 SQIVND (reference sequence). The V end lost 4 bases, the J end lost 6 bases, and 13 bases lay between the germline ends. The CDR3 bases are TGTGCCAGTAGTAAAAACAGGGAAGGTCAGCCCCAGCATTTT. It specifies CASSKNREGQPQHF.

The chain links TRBV6-5 to TRBJ2-3; tentatively, D is TRBD2 (6 bases). Trimming pared 0 bases from V and 2 bases from J, leaving 9 bases between. The CDR3 length is 15 residues. Germline assignment: CDR1 MNHEY and CDR2 SVGAGI. The CDR3: CASSYSGGDTDTQYF. The CDR3 DNA is TGTGCCAGCAGTTACTCGGGCGGGGACACAGATACGCAGTATTTT.

The V call is TRBV18, the J call TRBJ2-1; the match to TRBD1 covers 8 bases. CDR3 length equals 16 residues. The germline gives CDR1 KGHSH, CDR2 LQKENI. Unmatched junction bases numbered 5, after V lost 2 bases and J lost 2 bases. CDR3 DNA: TGTGCCAGCTCACCAGGAGGACAGGGACCCTACAATGAGCAGTTCTTC. This gives the protein CASSPGGQGPYNEQFF.

The chain links TRBV10-1 to TRBJ1-2; D remains unclear. The CDR3 is 11 amino acids. V dropped 6 bases and J dropped 13 bases, with 15 bases sitting between them. Germline lookup yields CDR1 WNHNN and CDR2 SYGVQD (reference sequence). CDR3 residues: CASSLSGVGTF. CDR3 nucleotide sequence: TGCGCCAGCAGCCTCAGCGGGGTAGGCACCTTC.

This chain links TRBV5-1 with TRBJ2-2, with 8 nucleotides matching TRBD2. V shed 1 base, J shed 4 bases, and the junction held 0 bases outside the gene matches. The CDR3 length is 14 residues. The germline V gene has CDR1 SGHRS and CDR2 YFSETQ. CDR3 residues: CASSLTSGTGELFF. As DNA, the CDR3 is TGCGCCAGCAGCTTGACTAGCGGCACCGGGGAGCTGTTTTTT. Using reference TRBV5-1 and TRBJ2-2 for the parts outside the CDR3, the full variable domain is KAGVTQTPRYLIKTRGQQVTLSCSPISGHRSVSWYQQTPGQGLQFLFEYFSETQRNKGNFPGRFSGRQFSNSRSEMNVSTLELGDSALYLCASSLTSGTGELFFGEGSRLTVL.

The V gene is TRBV10-3, the J gene TRBJ2-3; the match to TRBD1 covers 9 bases. Trimming took 6 bases from V and 4 from J; bases not matched to a gene: 5. In germline, CDR1 is ENHRY, CDR2 SYGVKD. The CDR3 spans 14 residues. The DNA for the CDR3 is TGTGCCATCAGAACCGGGACAGGGTCAGATACGCAGTATTTT. Translating it yields CAIRTGTGSDTQYF.

The chain employs TRBV29-1 and TRBJ1-3; the D is unclear. CDR1 and CDR2 (germline): SQVTM, ANQGSEA. V shed 7 bases and J shed 4 bases, with 11 bases lying between them. This CDR3 is built from 12 residues. The CDR3 DNA reads TGCAGCGGTGAGGCATACGGAAACACCATATATTTT. This sequence encodes CSGEAYGNTIYF.

The V call is TRBV6-1, the J call TRBJ1-3; D gene uncertain. Germline CDR1 and CDR2: MNHNS and SASEGT. The CDR3 runs to 15 residues. V lost 5 bases to trimming and J lost 4 bases, with 15 bases between them. In DNA form, the CDR3 reads TGTGCCAGCAGTTCCGGGCTCCTTGGGGGAAACACCATATATTTT. This translates into CASSSGLLGGNTIYF.

This clone turned up a few times. V is TRBV7-3 and J is TRBJ2-1, with TRBD1 matching 11 bases. V shed 1 base, J shed 7 bases, and the junction held 6 bases outside the gene matches. The CDR3 has 16 residues. Germline-derived CDR1 and CDR2 are SGHTA and FQGTGA. CDR3 coding DNA: TGTGCCAGCAGCTTAAAGGGGACAGGGGGAACAAATGAGCAGTTCTTC. This translates into CASSLKGTGGTNEQFF.

This chain connects TRBV6-6 to TRBJ2-2, with a tentative D call TRBD1 (5 bases). V was clipped by 0 bases and J by 2 bases, with 7 bases between them. The CDR3 contains 15 residues. Germline V gene lookup returns CDR1 MNHNY and CDR2 SVGAGI (reference sequence). In DNA, the CDR3 is TGTGCCAGCAGTTACTCAGACAGAAACACCGGGGAGCTGTTTTTT. It codes for CASSYSDRNTGELFF.